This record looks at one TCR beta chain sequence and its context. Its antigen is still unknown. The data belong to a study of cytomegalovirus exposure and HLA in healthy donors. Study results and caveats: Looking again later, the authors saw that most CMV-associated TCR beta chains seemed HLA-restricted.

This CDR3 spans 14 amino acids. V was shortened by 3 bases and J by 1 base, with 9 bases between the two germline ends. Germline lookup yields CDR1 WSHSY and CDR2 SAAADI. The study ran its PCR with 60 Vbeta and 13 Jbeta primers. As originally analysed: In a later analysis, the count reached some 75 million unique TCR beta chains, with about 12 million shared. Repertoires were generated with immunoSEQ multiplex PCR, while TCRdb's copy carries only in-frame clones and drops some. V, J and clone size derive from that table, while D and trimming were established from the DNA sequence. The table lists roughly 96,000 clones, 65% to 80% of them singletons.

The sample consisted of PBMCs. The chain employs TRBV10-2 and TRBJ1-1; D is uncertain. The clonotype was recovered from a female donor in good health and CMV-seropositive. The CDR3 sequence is CASSEYSSNTEAFF. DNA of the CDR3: TGCGCCAGCAGTGAATATTCCTCGAACACTGAAGCTTTCTTT.